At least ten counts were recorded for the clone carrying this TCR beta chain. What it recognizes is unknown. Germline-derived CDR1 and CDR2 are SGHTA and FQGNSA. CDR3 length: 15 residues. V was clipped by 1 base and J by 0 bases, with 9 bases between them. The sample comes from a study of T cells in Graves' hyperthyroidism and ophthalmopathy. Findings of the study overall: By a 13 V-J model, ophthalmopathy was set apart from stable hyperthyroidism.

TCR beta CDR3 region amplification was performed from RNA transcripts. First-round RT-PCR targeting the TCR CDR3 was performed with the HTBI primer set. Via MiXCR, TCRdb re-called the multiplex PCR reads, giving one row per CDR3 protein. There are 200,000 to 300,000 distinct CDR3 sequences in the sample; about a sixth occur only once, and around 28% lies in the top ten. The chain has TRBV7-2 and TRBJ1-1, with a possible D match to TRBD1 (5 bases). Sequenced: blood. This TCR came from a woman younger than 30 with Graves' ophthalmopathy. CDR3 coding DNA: TGTGCCAGCAGCTTAGTGGCAGGGATGAACACTGAAGCTTTCTTT. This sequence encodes CASSLVAGMNTEAFF.